One and the same sample provided the 24 T cell receptor beta chains below, sequenced in a study of blood T cell repertoires in COVID-19. Repertoires were generated with immunoSEQ multiplex PCR, while TCRdb's copy carries only in-frame clones and drops some. This repertoire shows roughly 250,000 clones, roughly 84% found once; its top ten account for 3% to 4%. The material sequenced was peripheral blood. The origin of the receptors is a woman in her thirties or forties with active or convalescent COVID-19.

The chain combines TRBV11-2 with TRBJ2-5; a weak D match, TRBD1 (6 bases). The CDR3 extends over 14 amino acids. In germline, CDR1 is SGHAT, CDR2 FQNNGV. Trimming took 2 bases from V and 0 from J, leaving 7 bases between them. CDR3 bases: TGTGCCAGCAGCTTAAGGGGGTACCAAGAGACCCAGTACTTC. Its translation is CASSLRGYQETQYF. Full variable domain (outside the CDR3, taken from reference TRBV11-2 and TRBJ2-5): EAGVAQSPRYKIIEKRQSVAFWCNPISGHATLYWYQQILGQGPKLLIQFQNNGVVDDSQLPKDRFSAERLKGVDSTLKIQPAKLEDSAVYLCASSLRGYQETQYFGPGTRLLVL.

In nucleotides, the CDR3 is TGCGCCAGCAGCTTTGAGGGAGCTGGAAACACCATATATTTT. Its translation: CASSFEGAGNTIYF. The V and J genes are TRBV5-1 and TRBJ1-3, with D unresolved. V lost 2 bases and J lost 2, with 8 bases in between. The V gene's germline CDR1 is SGHRS and CDR2 YFSETQ. The CDR3 extends over 14 amino acids.

The CDR3 sequence is CASSQPGDNSPLHF. The CDR3 DNA reads as TGTGCCAGCAGCCAACCCGGGGATAATTCACCCCTCCACTTT. The rearrangement uses TRBV3-1 (or the pseudogene TRBV3-2) and TRBJ1-6; D unresolved. Between the trimmed V and J ends, which lost 2 bases and 5 bases, there was a span of 7 bases. This CDR3 contains 14 residues. Germline CDR1 and CDR2: LGHDT and YNNKEL (reference sequence).

The rearrangement uses TRBV13 and TRBJ1-3; weak D call: TRBD1 (6 bases). The CDR3 spans 15 residues. Germline V CDR1 and CDR2: PRHDT, FYEKMQ (reference sequence). Between the trimmed V and J ends, which lost 5 bases and 1 base, there was a span of 12 bases. The CDR3 spells CASSVTRGSGNTIYF. In DNA, the CDR3 is TGTGCCAGCAGCGTCACCAGGGGATCTGGAAACACCATATATTTT.

This clone was seen more than once but under ten times. The V gene is TRBV2, the J gene TRBJ2-2, with 9 bases matching TRBD1. The junction had 8 bases not matched to a gene; V was cut back by 5 bases and J by 4 bases. Germline loops: CDR1 SNHLY, CDR2 FYNNEI. The CDR3 loop spans 16 amino acids. Here the CDR3 reads CASSPRGQGVTGELFF. The CDR3 coding sequence is TGTGCCAGCAGTCCCCGGGGACAGGGAGTCACCGGGGAGCTGTTTTTT.

This sequence joins TRBV30 and TRBJ2-3, with 8 bases fitting TRBD2. The CDR3 has 14 residues. The junction had 7 bases not matched to a gene; V was cut back by 4 bases and J by 4 bases. Germline V gene data show CDR1 as GTSNPN and CDR2 as SVGIG (reference sequence). The CDR3 loop is CAWTRRGVSDTQYF. The DNA of the CDR3 is TGTGCCTGGACCCGGCGGGGGGTCTCAGATACGCAGTATTTT.

The V gene is TRBV15, the J gene TRBJ2-7; 7 positions agree with TRBD1. J lost 5 bases, V lost 3 bases, and 13 bases had no gene match. Germline CDR1 LNHNV, CDR2 YYDKDF (reference sequence). There are 16 residues in the CDR3. CDR3 in DNA: TGTGCCACCAGCAGCACCGTGAGAACAGGGGCCCACGAGCAGTACGTC. This translates into CATSSTVRTGAHEQYV.

V and J are TRBV11-2 and TRBJ1-6, with a tentative D call TRBD1 (6 bases). V shed 4 bases and J shed 9 bases, with 13 bases lying between them. The CDR3 is 14 amino acids. CDR1 is SGHAT, CDR2 FQNNGV, per germline. The CDR3 DNA reads as TGTGCCAGCAGCTCTAACAGGGTCAGTTCACCCCTCCACTTT. As protein: CASSSNRVSSPLHF.

This clone has only a few counts. V gene TRBV6-5 combines with J gene TRBJ1-2, with 7 bases fitting TRBD1. The CDR3 extends over 14 amino acids. Germline V gene data show CDR1 as MNHEY and CDR2 as SVGAGI. J was trimmed by 8 bases and V by 8 bases; bases with no gene match: 14. CDR3 loop: CASLRNRGMRGYTF. CDR3 nucleotides: TGTGCCAGCCTGCGAAACAGGGGCATGCGCGGCTACACCTTC.

This chain connects TRBV6-2 or TRBV6-3 to TRBJ2-1; 11 nucleotides agree with TRBD2. The CDR3 contains 19 residues. Trimming removed 5 bases from V and 4 bases from J; junction bases left unmatched: 16. The germline V gene has CDR1 MNHEY and CDR2 SVGEGT. The CDR3, as DNA: TGTGCCAGCAGTGCCCTCACTAGCGGGGGACCCACGGGGTACAATGAGCAGTTCTTC. Translated: CASSALTSGGPTGYNEQFF.

This clone was detected many times. Written as DNA, the CDR3 is TGTGCCAGCAGCCGAGGACTAGCGGGGGCCACCGGGGAGCTGTTTTTT. Protein product: CASSRGLAGATGELFF. The chain recombines TRBV7-3 with TRBJ2-2; 13 bases line up with TRBD2. Germline V gives CDR1 SGHTA, CDR2 FQGTGA. After removal of 5 bases from V and 4 bases from J, the junction contained 4 bases not matched to a gene. This CDR3 contains 16 residues.

This chain joins TRBV6-1 and TRBJ1-4, with TRBD1 matching over 10 bases. The CDR3 length is 17 residues. CDR1 is MNHNS and CDR2 is SASEGT in the germline V gene. V was pared by 4 bases and J by 5 bases, with 10 bases of the junction left unmatched. The chain's CDR3 is CASSGHDRGLLNEKLFF. Written as DNA, the CDR3 is TGTGCCAGCAGTGGGCATGACAGGGGGCTCCTGAATGAAAAACTGTTTTTT.

CDR3 nucleotides: TGTGCCAGCAGCAGACAGGTTGGCGGGTACGCTTTCTTT. This gives the protein CASSRQVGGYAFF. V is TRBV5-5 and J is TRBJ1-1, with a weak D call TRBD1 (6 bases). The CDR3 has 13 residues. CDR1 is SGHKS and CDR2 is YYEKEE in the germline V gene (reference sequence). V was cut by 4 bases and J by 11 bases, with 18 bases left in between.

This clone turned up a few times. CDR3 in DNA: TGTGCCAGTATCGCCGACAGGGCCGACACTGAAGCTTTCTTT. As protein: CASIADRADTEAFF. The chain joins TRBV19 to TRBJ1-1; TRBD1 agrees at 7 bases. Germline CDR1 and CDR2: LNHDA and SQIVND (reference sequence). The CDR3 covers 14 residues. Trimming at V came to 7 bases and at J to 3 bases, leaving 8 bases not matched to a gene.

This chain joins TRBV30 and TRBJ2-2, with D possibly matching TRBD1 (6 bases). In germline, CDR1 is GTSNPN, CDR2 SVGIG (reference sequence). The CDR3 has 14 amino acids. The V end lost 0 bases, the J end lost 7 bases, and 12 bases lay between the germline ends. This chain's CDR3 is CAWSVTGFIGELFF. CDR3 bases: TGTGCCTGGAGTGTAACAGGGTTTATCGGGGAGCTGTTTTTT.

The CDR3 here is CASSSSPGTGIGGYTF. Here the CDR3 DNA reads TGTGCCAGCAGTTCCAGCCCCGGGACAGGTATAGGTGGCTACACCTTC. The V gene is TRBV28, the J gene TRBJ1-2; TRBD1 aligns across 8 bases. There are 16 residues in the CDR3. In germline, CDR1 is MDHEN, CDR2 SYDVKM. The V and J ends lost 4 bases and 7 bases, in that order; junction bases with no gene match: 14.

CDR3 in amino acids: CASTLGRGGDTQYF. The CDR3 DNA reads TGTGCCAGTACCCTCGGGAGGGGGGGGGATACGCAGTATTTT. The genes are TRBV19 and TRBJ2-3; 8 bases map to TRBD2. The V gene's germline CDR1 is LNHDA and CDR2 SQIVND (reference sequence). The CDR3 extends over 14 amino acids. V lost 7 bases and J lost 6; bases outside the gene matches: 9.

The V gene is TRBV28, the J gene TRBJ1-2, with TRBD1 as a possible D gene (6 bases). The CDR3 sequence is 14 residues long. In germline, CDR1 is MDHEN, CDR2 SYDVKM. V was clipped by 2 bases and J by 8 bases, with 15 bases between them. The CDR3 spells CASSLGQGTRGYTF. CDR3 coding DNA: TGTGCCAGCAGTTTAGGCCAGGGGACGAGGGGCTACACCTTC.

J is TRBJ2-3 and V is TRBV28, with D maybe TRBD2 (6 bases). Between the trimmed V and J ends, which lost 6 bases and 7 bases, there was a span of 11 bases. Germline V gives CDR1 MDHEN, CDR2 SYDVKM. This CDR3 comprises 12 residues. CDR3: CASSSTSYTQYF. As DNA, the CDR3 is TGTGCCAGCAGCTCGACTAGTTATACGCAGTATTTT.

This clone was seen a few times. This chain uses TRBV20-1 with TRBJ1-1; D is unclear. CDR3 length: 11 amino acids. CDR1 is DFQATT, CDR2 SNEGSKA, per germline (reference sequence). V gave up 6 bases and J gave up 5 bases, with 10 bases separating them. The CDR3: CSATAGTEAFF. Here the CDR3 DNA reads TGCAGTGCCACGGCGGGAACTGAAGCTTTCTTT.

This clone was observed a few times. The V call is TRBV9, the J call TRBJ1-2; 7 bases are shared with TRBD1. CDR3 length equals 15 residues. The trim removed 5 bases at V and 4 bases at J, leaving 11 bases unmatched. Germline CDR1 reads SGDLS; CDR2 reads YYNGEE. CDR3 DNA: TGTGCCAGCAGACCTGGACAGGCCTCTGGCTATGGCTACACCTTC. This codes for CASRPGQASGYGYTF. Full variable domain (missing parts from reference TRBV9 and TRBJ1-2): DSGVTQTPKHLITATGQRVTLRCSPRSGDLSVYWYQQSLDQGLQFLIQYYNGEERAKGNILERFSAQQFPDLHSELNLSSLELGDSALYFCASRPGQASGYGYTFGSGTRLTVV.

This CDR3 is CASSYQGLSTDTQYF. DNA of the CDR3: TGTGCCAGCAGTTACCAAGGACTATCCACAGATACGCAGTATTTT. The rearrangement links TRBV6-5 to TRBJ2-3; weak D call: TRBD2 (6 bases). The CDR3 totals 15 residues. V lost 2 bases and J 2 bases, leaving 11 bases between the germline ends. Germline-derived CDR1 and CDR2 are MNHEY and SVGAGI.

This clone showed up just once. The chain uses TRBV11-3 and TRBJ2-1; 8 bases agree with TRBD2. V trimming: 3 bases; J trimming: 3 bases; junction bases outside the gene matches: 4. The germline V gene has CDR1 SGHNT and CDR2 YENEEA. This CDR3 is built from 15 residues. CDR3 nucleotides: TGTGCCAGCAGCTTCGGGGGGGACCTCTACAATGAGCAGTTCTTC. This codes for CASSFGGDLYNEQFF.

The chain recombines TRBV2 with TRBJ2-7; the D gene is possibly TRBD2 (6 bases). V lost 1 base to trimming and J lost 5 bases, with 12 bases between them. CDR3 length: 14 amino acids. Germline CDR1 SNHLY, CDR2 FYNNEI. The CDR3 coding sequence is TGTGCCAGCAGTGAAGAGGTGGGACTCGACGAGCAGTACTTC. Encoded protein: CASSEEVGLDEQYF.